These 13 T cell receptor beta chains were sequenced from one sample in a study of blood T cell repertoires in COVID-19. Data came from immunoSEQ multiplex PCR; TCRdb stores just in-frame clones and leaves some out. The sample yields approximately 250,000 clones, 85% to 95% seen once. The material sequenced was peripheral blood. These receptor sequences come from a man younger than 40 with COVID-19, enrolled during active disease.

The chain employs TRBV6-5 and TRBJ1-4; D is perhaps TRBD1 (5 bases). CDR1 and CDR2 (germline): MNHEY, SVGAGI. V lost 1 base and J 0 bases, leaving 9 bases between the germline ends. The CDR3 runs to 16 residues. CDR3 nucleotide sequence: TGTGCCAGCAGTTACTACGGGGGTGCAACTAATGAAAAACTGTTTTTT. Translating it yields CASSYYGGATNEKLFF.

V usage is TRBV14 and J usage is TRBJ1-2; 7 bases match TRBD1. The CDR3 has 16 amino acids. V shed 0 bases, J shed 1 base, and the junction held 5 bases outside the gene matches. Per germline, CDR1 SGHDN and CDR2 FVKESK. CDR3 sequence: CASSQDPGGVNYGYTF. CDR3 nucleotide sequence: TGTGCCAGCAGCCAAGATCCAGGGGGTGTTAACTATGGCTACACCTTC.

This sequence joins TRBV7-9 and TRBJ2-3, with 9 bases matching TRBD2. V was pared by 5 bases and J by 4 bases, with 7 bases of the junction left unmatched. CDR1 SEHNR and CDR2 FQNEAQ come from the germline V gene (reference sequence). This CDR3 is built from 15 residues. The CDR3 sequence: CASSKSSGVADTQYF. CDR3 nucleotides: TGTGCCAGCAGCAAATCTAGCGGGGTGGCAGATACGCAGTATTTT.

The V gene is TRBV24-1, the J gene TRBJ2-3; D not resolved. V lost 4 bases, J lost 6 bases, and 7 bases lay in between. Germline CDR1 reads KGHDR; CDR2 reads SFDVKD. The CDR3 has 12 amino acids. The CDR3 here is CATSDSADTQYF. The CDR3 bases are TGTGCCACCAGTGACAGCGCGGATACGCAGTATTTT.

In this sample, this clone turned up a few times. V gene TRBV3-1 (or the pseudogene TRBV3-2) combines with J gene TRBJ1-4; D unresolved. This CDR3 has 14 amino acids. Trimming took off 6 bases at V and 0 bases at J, with 8 bases between the two ends. Germline CDR1 is LGHDT and CDR2 is YNNKEL (reference sequence). CDR3 sequence reads: CASRLSSTNEKLFF. The DNA for the CDR3 is TGTGCCAGCAGACTAAGCTCAACTAATGAAAAACTGTTTTTT.

This clone turned up a few times. This chain links TRBV10-1 with TRBJ2-7; D uncertain. The V end was cut by 6 bases, the J end by 6 bases, with 6 bases between. Per germline, CDR1 WNHNN and CDR2 SYGVQD (reference sequence). The CDR3 contains 10 residues. CDR3 sequence (DNA): TGCGCCAGCAGAGCTTCCGAGCAGTACTTC. Protein product: CASRASEQYF.

This clone showed up just once. The chain joins TRBV11-2 to TRBJ1-1; D is perhaps TRBD1 (6 bases). CDR1 is SGHAT, CDR2 FQNNGV, per germline. V shed 1 base and J shed 0 bases, with 15 bases lying between them. This CDR3 has 17 amino acids. The CDR3 DNA follows: TGTGCCAGCAGCTTAGGGAAGGCGGGGGCCATGAACACTGAAGCTTTCTTT. Its translation is CASSLGKAGAMNTEAFF.

The CDR3 loop is CASSFRTGVTTEAFF. DNA of the CDR3: TGTGCCAGCAGCTTCCGGACAGGAGTGACTACTGAAGCTTTCTTT. The gene calls are TRBV11-1 and TRBJ1-1; 7 nucleotides align to TRBD1. The CDR3 consists of 15 residues. Germline V CDR1 and CDR2: SGHAT, FQDESV (reference sequence). The V gene end was trimmed by 3 bases and the J gene end by 5 bases; junction bases not matched to a gene: 9. The complete variable domain, with remaining parts taken from reference TRBV11-1 and TRBJ1-1, reads EAEVAQSPRYKITEKSQAVAFWCDPISGHATLYWYRQILGQGPELLVQFQDESVVDDSQLPKDRFSAERLKGVDSTLKIQPAELGDSAMYLCASSFRTGVTTEAFFGQGTRLTVV.

As DNA, the CDR3 is TGCGCCAGCAGCACGCGGACAGGGCTGGATTCACCCCTCCACTTT. It translates to CASSTRTGLDSPLHF. The chain combines TRBV5-1 with TRBJ1-6; 8 bases map to TRBD1. The CDR3 loop spans 15 amino acids. Germline loops: CDR1 SGHRS, CDR2 YFSETQ. V shed 4 bases and J 8 bases; nucleotides not matched to a gene: 8.

The chain joins TRBV13 to TRBJ1-2, with D hard to call. The CDR3 contains 13 residues. Trimming removed 5 bases from V and 8 bases from J, with 15 bases in between. CDR1 PRHDT and CDR2 FYEKMQ come from the germline V gene (reference sequence). The CDR3 sequence: CASSERGLGGYTF. In DNA form, the CDR3 reads TGTGCCAGCAGCGAGCGCGGACTGGGCGGCTACACCTTC.

This clone has only one observation. The CDR3 here is CASSFNRAEKLFF. Written as DNA, the CDR3 is TGTGCCAGCAGCTTTAACAGGGCTGAAAAACTGTTTTTT. This chain uses TRBV5-5 with TRBJ1-4; TRBD1 is a possible D gene (6 bases). The germline V gene has CDR1 SGHKS and CDR2 YYEKEE (reference sequence). There are 13 residues in the CDR3. Trimming pared 2 bases from V and 7 bases from J, leaving 9 bases between.

Only one count was recorded for this clone. The chain couples TRBV7-2 to TRBJ1-2; D possibly corresponds to TRBD1 (6 bases). V was cut by 6 bases and J by 1 base, with 15 bases left in between. Germline V gene sequence: CDR1 SGHTA, CDR2 FQGNSA. The CDR3 spans 15 residues. The CDR3 nucleotides are TGTGCCAGCAGTCCACAAGGACAGCTTAACTATGGCTACACCTTC. Translating gives CASSPQGQLNYGYTF.

The chain combines TRBV12-3 or TRBV12-4 with TRBJ1-3, with D maybe TRBD1 (6 bases). The length of the CDR3 is 11 residues. V shed 5 bases and J shed 15 bases, with 14 bases lying between them. The CDR3 DNA is TGTGCCAGCAGTACAGGGTTTCAGCGATATTTT. It translates to CASSTGFQRYF.